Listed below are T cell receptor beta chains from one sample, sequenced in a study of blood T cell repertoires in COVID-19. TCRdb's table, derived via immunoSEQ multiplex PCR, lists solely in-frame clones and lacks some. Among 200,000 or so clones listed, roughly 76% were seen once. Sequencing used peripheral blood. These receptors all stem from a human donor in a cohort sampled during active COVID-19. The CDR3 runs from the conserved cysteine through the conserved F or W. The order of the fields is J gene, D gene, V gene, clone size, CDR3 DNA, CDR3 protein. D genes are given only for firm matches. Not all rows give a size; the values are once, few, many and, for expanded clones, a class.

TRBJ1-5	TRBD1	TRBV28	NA	TGTGCCAGCAGTTTAAGGGACAGGGGGCAGCCCCAGCATTTT	CASSLRDRGQPQHF
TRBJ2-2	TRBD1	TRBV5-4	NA	TGTGCCAGCAGACCCAAGACAGGGGGCGTAAACACCGGGGAGCTGTTTTTT	CASRPKTGGVNTGELFF
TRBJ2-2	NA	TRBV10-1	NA	TGCGCCAGCACTACTTTGGGCAGGGGTTGGGGCGGGGAGCTGTTTTTT	CASTTLGRGWGGELFF
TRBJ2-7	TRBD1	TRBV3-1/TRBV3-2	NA	TGTGCCAGCAGCCCCGGGACAGGGACGGTCAAGCCCTACGAGCAGTACTTC	CASSPGTGTVKPYEQYF
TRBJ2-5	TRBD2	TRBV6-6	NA	TGTGCCAGCACTCGGGGACTAGCGGGGGGGGCTACCCAGTACTTC	CASTRGLAGGATQYF
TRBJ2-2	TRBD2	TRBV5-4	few	TGTGCCAGCAGCGGGGGACTAGCTCTTAACACCGGGGAGCTGTTTTTT	CASSGGLALNTGELFF
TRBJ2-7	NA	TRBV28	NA	TGTGCCAGCATTCCCGGGACTGCGTCCTACGAGCAGTACTTC	CASIPGTASYEQYF
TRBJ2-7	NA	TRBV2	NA	TGTGCCAGCAGTATAAGACAGGTAAACTCCTACGAGCAGTACTTC	CASSIRQVNSYEQYF
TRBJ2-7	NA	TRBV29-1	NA	TGCAGCGTTGGAAGGAGGGCCGAGCAGTACTTC	CSVGRRAEQYF
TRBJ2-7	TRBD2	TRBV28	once	TGTGCCAGCAGTTTGGGACTAGCGGAGCAGTACTTC	CASSLGLAEQYF
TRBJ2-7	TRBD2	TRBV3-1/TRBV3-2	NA	TGTGCCAGCAGCTACAAGATCAGTAGCGGGCGCACCTACGAGCAGTACTTC	CASSYKISSGRTYEQYF
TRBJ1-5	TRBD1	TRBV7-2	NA	TGTGCCAGCAGCCTGGGACAGGGGGTAAGCAATCAGCCCCAGCATTTT	CASSLGQGVSNQPQHF
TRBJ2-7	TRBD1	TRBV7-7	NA	TGTGCCAGCAGCCGACTCCTCCGGACAGGCTTCTCCTACGAGCAGTACTTC	CASSRLLRTGFSYEQYF
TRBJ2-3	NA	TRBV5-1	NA	TGCGCCAGCAGCGGAAGACTTAGCACAGATACGCAGTATTTT	CASSGRLSTDTQYF
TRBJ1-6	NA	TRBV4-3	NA	TGCGCCAGCAGCCAAGTCATGGGAGGGATGGATTCACCCCTCCACTTT	CASSQVMGGMDSPLHF
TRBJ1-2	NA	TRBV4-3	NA	TGCGCCAGCAGCCAAAGCCCCGGTGGCTACACCTTC	CASSQSPGGYTF
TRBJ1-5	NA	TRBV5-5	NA	TGTGCCAGCAGCTTGGAAGGGGGAAGGGGTCAGCCCCAGCATTTT	CASSLEGGRGQPQHF
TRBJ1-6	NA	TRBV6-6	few	TGTGCCAGCAGTTACGCCGAGGGCAAGGCCCTCCACTTT	CASSYAEGKALHF
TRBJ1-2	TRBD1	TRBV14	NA	TGTGCCAGCAGCCAATTATACGGGACAGGGAGTGGCTACACCTTC	CASSQLYGTGSGYTF